The next 27 T cell receptor beta chains were all read from a single sample in a study of liver allograft versus peripheral blood T cells. Study background: Transplanted livers and recipients' peripheral blood had their T cell receptor repertoires compared.

TCRdb re-called the reads with MiXCR, one entry per CDR3 protein. This sample has about 14,000 distinct CDR3 sequences; 18% occur once, and the top ten carry around 13%. All receptors come from a human patient who had a liver transplant. Part of the T cells may come from the graft donor.

A word on this clonotype: A read error may explain this, as a much larger clone is one base away. The J gene is TRBJ2-3, the V gene TRBV24-1; 8 bases match TRBD1. The ends lost 5 bases at V and 0 bases at J; junction bases unmatched: 3. Germline CDR1 is KGHDR and CDR2 is SFDVKD. The CDR3 has 15 residues. CDR3 protein: CATSARQGSTDTQYF. In DNA, the CDR3 is TGTGCCACCAGTGCGAGACAGGGGAGCACAGATACGCAGTATTTT.

This clonotype was counted a few times. V and J are TRBV5-4 and TRBJ2-6; either TRBD1 or TRBD2 may supply D (5 bases each). V was pared by 0 bases and J by 0 bases, with 10 bases between. From germline, CDR1 is SGHNT and CDR2 YYREEE (reference sequence). This CDR3 has 17 amino acids. The CDR3 here is CASSLGGPTSGANVLTF. The CDR3 nucleotides are TGTGCCAGCAGCTTGGGGGGACCGACCTCTGGGGCCAACGTCCTGACTTTC.

This clonotype is labeled as medium-sized. V and J are TRBV6-5 and TRBJ2-7; tentative D call: TRBD1 (6 bases). Trimming cost V 5 bases and J 2 bases, with 13 bases left between them. CDR1 is MNHEY and CDR2 is SVGAGI in the germline V gene. The CDR3 has 14 amino acids. The CDR3 coding sequence is TGTGCCAGCAGTCGAAGGACAGTCACCTACGAGCAGTACTTC. It codes for CASSRRTVTYEQYF.

This clonotype was seen at least ten times. V usage is TRBV24-1 and J usage is TRBJ2-3; 12 nucleotides agree with TRBD2. The CDR3 has 18 amino acids. The J segment lost 5 bases and the V segment lost 1 base, leaving 9 bases of the junction unmatched. Germline CDR1 KGHDR, CDR2 SFDVKD. The CDR3 DNA is TGTGCCACCAGTGATTTAGGGCTAGCGGGGGGGTGGGGAGATACGCAGTATTTT. Translated, it gives CATSDLGLAGGWGDTQYF.

In its sample, this clonotype was seen a few times. The chain recombines TRBV5-5 with TRBJ1-2; TRBD1 matches 9 bases. V lost 3 bases and J lost 2; bases outside the gene matches: 8. The germline V gene encodes CDR1 SGHKS and CDR2 YYEKEE (reference sequence). The CDR3 totals 16 residues. DNA for the CDR3: TGTGCCAGCAGCTCAACCTGGACAGGGGCGAACTATGGCTACACCTTC. As protein: CASSSTWTGANYGYTF.

At least ten counts were recorded for this clonotype. The chain has TRBV18 and TRBJ2-5; weak D call: TRBD1 (6 bases). The CDR3 is made up of 14 amino acids. CDR1 and CDR2 (germline): KGHSH, LQKENI. Trimming stripped 3 bases from V and 0 bases from J, with 8 bases between. CDR3 loop: CASSPYRDQETQYF. DNA for the CDR3: TGTGCCAGCTCACCGTACAGGGACCAAGAGACCCAGTACTTC.

This clonotype was seen a few times. The chain combines TRBV20-1 with TRBJ2-1; no clear D. Trimming took 6 bases from V and 0 from J, leaving 12 bases between them. Germline V lookup: CDR1 DFQATT, CDR2 SNEGSKA (reference sequence). This CDR3 spans 14 amino acids. CDR3 coding DNA: TGCAGTGCCCTCGCGGCGGTCTCCTACAATGAGCAGTTCTTC. Protein product: CSALAAVSYNEQFF.

This clonotype was counted between two and nine times. The rearrangement links TRBV20-1 to TRBJ2-3, with 9 bases lining up with TRBD2. The CDR3 is 15 residues long. The germline CDR1 and CDR2 sequences are DFQATT and SNEGSKA (reference sequence). The ends lost 5 bases at V and 6 bases at J; junction bases unmatched: 12. The CDR3 DNA is TGCAGTGCTTCGGCCCGGACTAGCGCTTGGGATACGCAGTATTTT. Translating it yields CSASARTSAWDTQYF.

The V gene is TRBV28, the J gene TRBJ2-2, with D tentatively TRBD1 or TRBD2 (5 bases each). Trimming took 5 bases from V and 10 from J, leaving 17 bases between them. The CDR3 has 14 residues. Germline-derived CDR1 and CDR2 are MDHEN and SYDVKM. CDR3 region: CASSTGRPMEELFF. The CDR3, as DNA: TGTGCCAGCAGTACGGGACGCCCGATGGAGGAGCTGTTTTTT.

This clonotype was seen at least ten times. The chain uses TRBV6-5 and TRBJ2-1, with 15 bases identical to TRBD2. CDR1 is MNHEY and CDR2 is SVGAGI in the germline V gene. J lost 9 bases, V lost 6 bases, and 12 bases had no gene match. The CDR3 is 17 amino acids. The CDR3, as DNA: TGTGCCAGCAGCCGGACTAGCGGGGGGGCAAAGGCGGCTGAGCAGTTCTTC. It is translated as CASSRTSGGAKAAEQFF.

This clonotype has at least ten counts. The genes are TRBV5-6 and TRBJ1-2, with D maybe TRBD1 (6 bases). CDR1 is SGHDT and CDR2 is YYEEEE in the germline V gene. The V end lost 2 bases, the J end lost 5 bases, and 19 bases lay between the germline ends. The CDR3 totals 16 residues. CDR3: CASSFSDWTVSYGYTF. CDR3 nucleotide sequence: TGTGCCAGCAGCTTTTCCGACTGGACAGTGTCTTATGGCTACACCTTC.

This clonotype turned up a few times. The chain employs TRBV18 and TRBJ2-3; no clear D. Germline-derived CDR1 and CDR2 are KGHSH and LQKENI. The CDR3 is made up of 11 amino acids. V was cut by 3 bases and J by 4 bases, with 2 bases left in between. CDR3 region: CASSPADTQYF. In nucleotides, the CDR3 is TGTGCCAGCTCACCGGCAGATACGCAGTATTTT.

This clonotype was seen more than once but under ten times. This chain joins TRBV7-2 and TRBJ2-7; D ambiguous. The CDR3 sequence is 14 residues long. Germline V CDR1 and CDR2: SGHTA, FQGNSA. The V and J ends lost 4 bases and 9 bases respectively, with 19 bases between them. In DNA form, the CDR3 reads TGTGCCAGCAGCTCAATGAATACAGATGGGGTGCAGTACTTC. This codes for CASSSMNTDGVQYF.

There are many counts of this clonotype. This chain joins TRBV18 and TRBJ1-2; unclear D gene. CDR1 and CDR2 from the germline V gene are KGHSH and LQKENI. This CDR3 region has 13 residues. V was pared by 2 bases and J by 8 bases, with 12 bases between. This CDR3 reads CASSPSQEGGYTF. CDR3 DNA: TGTGCCAGCTCACCAAGCCAGGAGGGCGGCTACACCTTC. Complete variable domain (other parts from reference TRBV18 and TRBJ1-2): NAGVMQNPRHLVRRRGQEARLRCSPMKGHSHVYWYRQLPEEGLKFMVYLQKENIIDESGMPKERFSAEFPKEGPSILRIQQVVRGDSAAYFCASSPSQEGGYTFGSGTRLTVV.

In its sample, this clonotype ranks as medium-sized. This chain joins TRBV27 and TRBJ1-2, with 10 bases aligning to TRBD1. CDR1 and CDR2 from the germline V gene are MNHEY and SMNVEV (reference sequence). The V segment lost 7 bases and the J segment 5 bases; nucleotides outside the gene matches: 10. This CDR3 contains 15 residues. CDR3 DNA sequence: TGTGCCAGCATTCCAAGATGGGGACAGGGGTATGGCTACACCTTC. Translation: CASIPRWGQGYGYTF.

This clonotype was observed a handful of times. J is TRBJ2-5 and V is TRBV7-2, with 9 bases fitting TRBD2. In germline, CDR1 is SGHTA, CDR2 FQGNSA. CDR3 length equals 16 residues. The J segment lost 5 bases and the V segment lost 4 bases, leaving 11 bases of the junction unmatched. This chain's CDR3 is CASSSSQREDFETQYF. CDR3 bases: TGTGCCAGCAGCTCCTCACAGCGGGAGGACTTTGAGACCCAGTACTTC.

This clonotype showed up many times. The chain couples TRBV5-5 to TRBJ2-7, with 11 nucleotides matching TRBD2. CDR3 length equals 15 residues. V lost 4 bases and J lost 4; bases outside the gene matches: 7. Germline V gene lookup returns CDR1 SGHKS and CDR2 YYEKEE (reference sequence). CDR3 in DNA: TGTGCCAGCAGCGGGACCGGGACTAGCGGATACGAGCAGTACTTC. Protein sequence: CASSGTGTSGYEQYF.

This clonotype rates as medium-sized. The rearrangement uses TRBV6-5 and TRBJ1-2; the D is unclear. This CDR3 has 12 amino acids. Germline V gene lookup returns CDR1 MNHEY and CDR2 SVGAGI. Trimming shortened V by 4 bases and J by 0 bases, and 3 bases separated the two germline ends. CDR3 nucleotides: TGTGCCAGCAGTTCGACTAACTATGGCTACACCTTC. Translation gives CASSSTNYGYTF.

This clonotype occurred a few times. The chain uses TRBV11-2 and TRBJ2-7; the match to TRBD2 covers 9 bases. The J segment lost 3 bases and the V segment lost 5 bases, leaving 8 bases of the junction unmatched. The length of the CDR3 is 15 residues. Germline V gene sequence: CDR1 SGHAT, CDR2 FQNNGV. CDR3 in DNA: TGTGCCAGCAGCGCGTCTAGCGGGGTCAACTACGAGCAGTACTTC. This gives the protein CASSASSGVNYEQYF.

This clonotype is labeled as medium-sized. The chain couples TRBV29-1 to TRBJ1-1, with D possibly matching TRBD1 (5 bases). Trimming took 4 bases from V and 6 from J, leaving 18 bases between them. The CDR3 contains 14 residues. CDR1 is SQVTM, CDR2 ANQGSEA, per germline. In nucleotides, the CDR3 is TGCAGCGTTGCCTCGGGGGTAGATGTGGCTGAAGCTTTCTTT. Translating it yields CSVASGVDVAEAFF.

A remark on this clonotype: A much larger clone lies a single base off, so this may be a read error. The V gene is TRBV6-5, the J gene TRBJ2-6; D call uncertain. The CDR3 extends over 16 amino acids. Germline CDR1 and CDR2: MNHEY and SVGAGI. CDR3 bases: TGTGCCAGCAGTTACTCGAGTCGAGGATTGGCCAAAGTCCTGACTTTC. This encodes CASSYSSRGLAKVLTF.

This clonotype was observed a handful of times. This chain connects TRBV7-9 to TRBJ2-1; D gene ambiguous. CDR1 and CDR2 from the germline V gene are SEHNR and FQNEAQ (reference sequence). V dropped 6 bases and J dropped 0 bases, with 12 bases sitting between them. CDR3 length: 15 amino acids. In nucleotides, the CDR3 is TGTGCCAGCAGTTCCCCCGGTAGCTCCTACAATGAGCAGTTCTTC. Protein: CASSSPGSSYNEQFF.

This clonotype was seen just once. This chain joins TRBV20-1 and TRBJ2-3; possible D gene TRBD1, 6 bases. V shed 7 bases and J shed 3 bases, with 20 bases lying between them. Per the germline V gene, CDR1 is DFQATT and CDR2 is SNEGSKA (reference sequence). The CDR3 totals 15 residues. The CDR3 loop reads CSVGRGQGWTDTQYF. CDR3 in DNA: TGCAGTGTTGGGCGCGGGCAGGGGTGGACAGATACGCAGTATTTT.

This clonotype was counted ten times or more. The V and J genes are TRBV5-5 and TRBJ1-1, with TRBD1 matching 8 bases. This CDR3 contains 15 residues. Germline V gene data show CDR1 as SGHKS and CDR2 as YYEKEE (reference sequence). V was clipped by 4 bases and J by 0 bases; unmatched bases: 5. CDR3 sequence: CASSKGQGMNTEAFF. As DNA, the CDR3 is TGTGCCAGCAGCAAAGGACAGGGAATGAACACTGAAGCTTTCTTT.

This clonotype was seen a few times. This sequence joins TRBV7-2 and TRBJ1-2; D is possibly TRBD1 (6 bases). CDR1 is SGHTA, CDR2 FQGNSA, per germline. V shed 5 bases and J shed 8 bases, with 15 bases lying between them. This CDR3 is 13 amino acids long. CDR3 amino acids: CASSQRTGLGYTF. CDR3 nucleotide sequence: TGTGCCAGCAGCCAACGAACAGGGTTGGGCTACACCTTC.

V gene TRBV10-3 combines with J gene TRBJ2-3; 8 bases align to TRBD2. Germline CDR1 and CDR2: ENHRY and SYGVKD. The CDR3 has 16 amino acids. V dropped 9 bases and J dropped 2; count of bases not matched to a gene: 13. CDR3 sequence reads: CAIRGAVAGNTDTQYF. Here the CDR3 DNA reads TGTGCCATAAGGGGGGCGGTAGCGGGAAACACAGATACGCAGTATTTT.

In this sample, this clonotype turned up many times. V usage is TRBV7-2 and J usage is TRBJ1-2; D call uncertain. Germline-derived CDR1 and CDR2 are SGHTA and FQGNSA. The CDR3 extends over 14 amino acids. V was trimmed by 1 base and J by 2 bases, leaving 8 bases between them. The DNA for the CDR3 is TGTGCCAGCAGCTTAGTCGAGAAAAACTATGGCTACACCTTC. It yields the protein CASSLVEKNYGYTF.